This note documents a single T cell receptor (beta chain) sequence. The data stem from a study of control samples from healthy donors and cancer patients. CDR3 length: 14 amino acids. Germline V gene data show CDR1 as MDHEN and CDR2 as SYDVKM. Trimming removed 2 bases at V and 1 base at J, with 6 bases between. Profiled with immunoSEQ multiplex PCR; TCRdb holds only in-frame clones, not every one. The sample contains 130,000 or so clones, under 95% of which appear only once. This TCR derives from a man in his late teens or twenties in good health. The source material was blood. The rearrangement uses TRBV28 and TRBJ1-3; D gene ambiguous. The CDR3 sequence: CASSLAQSGNTIYF. In DNA form, the CDR3 reads TGTGCCAGCAGTTTAGCACAGTCTGGAAACACCATATATTTT.